This entry lists 13 T cell receptor beta chains sequenced from one sample in a study of beta chain features in type 1 diabetes. The sequenced template was cDNA made from the entire isolated RNA. Here immunoSEQ multiplex PCR was the method, and the copy in TCRdb shows in-frame clones only, minus some. Of 300,000 to 400,000 clones listed, 8% are singletons. Sequencing was carried out using central memory CD4+ T cells from blood. Every receptor here comes from a woman aged 18-35 years in good health.

The gene calls are TRBV6-1 and TRBJ2-2, with D possibly TRBD2 on 6 matching bases. Germline lookup yields CDR1 MNHNS and CDR2 SASEGT. The CDR3 is 15 amino acids. The V end lost 3 bases, the J end lost 1 base, and 9 bases lay between the germline ends. This CDR3 is CASSDPSVNTGELFF. CDR3 DNA sequence: TGTGCCAGCAGTGATCCTAGCGTGAACACCGGGGAGCTGTTTTTT.

The CDR3 nucleotides read TGTGCCCGCCAACTCCACTCCTACGAGCAGTACTTC. Translated: CARQLHSYEQYF. The V and J genes are TRBV21-1 and TRBJ2-5; the table gives TRBD2 as D, unverified against the DNA. TRBJ2-7 matches the DNA end more closely, so the J call is doubtful. TRBV21-1 is marked as a pseudogene. The CDR3 has 12 residues.

The rearrangement joins TRBV7-2 to TRBJ2-1; D may match TRBD1 or TRBD2 (5 bases each). Germline CDR1 reads SGHTA; CDR2 reads FQGNSA. The CDR3 contains 13 residues. V shed 5 bases and J shed 5 bases, with 10 bases lying between them. The CDR3 DNA sequence: TGTGCCAGCAGCCTTATGGGGGACAATGAGCAGTTCTTC. Residues: CASSLMGDNEQFF.

The rearrangement joins TRBV18 to TRBJ1-5, with TRBD1 matching over 9 bases. This CDR3 comprises 16 residues. Germline V gene lookup returns CDR1 KGHSH and CDR2 LQKENI. The junction had 7 bases not matched to a gene; V was cut back by 6 bases and J by 1 base. CDR3 residues: CASSPGTGTSNQPQHF. In DNA, the CDR3 is TGTGCCAGCTCCCCAGGGACAGGGACCAGCAATCAGCCCCAGCATTTT.

This clone was counted only a few times. The chain links TRBV27 to TRBJ2-3, with D perhaps matching TRBD1 (5 bases). Germline V gene data show CDR1 as MNHEY and CDR2 as SMNVEV (reference sequence). V lost 2 bases, J lost 5 bases, and 20 bases lay in between. The CDR3 is made up of 17 amino acids. The CDR3: CASSLTRLWGGQDTQYF. CDR3 bases: TGTGCCAGCAGTTTAACCCGACTCTGGGGCGGACAAGATACGCAGTATTTT.

This clone has a count of ten or more. Other DNA sequences of this sample code for an identical CDR3. The chain couples TRBV18 to TRBJ2-7; D call uncertain. Germline V gives CDR1 KGHSH, CDR2 LQKENI. The CDR3 loop spans 12 amino acids. V gave up 3 bases and J gave up 4 bases, with 7 bases separating them. DNA of the CDR3: TGTGCCAGCTCACCGACTGGTTACGAGCAGTACTTC. It specifies CASSPTGYEQYF.

The rearrangement links TRBV6-5 to TRBJ1-1; D is perhaps TRBD1 (5 bases). The V gene lost 6 bases and the J gene lost 6 bases, with 11 bases spanning the gap. The CDR3 is 12 amino acids. The germline gives CDR1 MNHEY, CDR2 SVGAGI. The CDR3 nucleotides are TGTGCCAGCAGAATGGTAGGGGCTGAAGCTTTCTTT. Translating gives CASRMVGAEAFF.

J is TRBJ2-5 and V is TRBV4-1; no definite D call. The CDR3 has 15 amino acids. Germline loops: CDR1 MGHRA, CDR2 YSYEKL. The V end lost 2 bases, the J end lost 5 bases, and 15 bases lay between the germline ends. The CDR3 nucleotides are TGCGCCAGCAGCCAAAAACGGCAGGTTGTGGAGACCCAGTACTTC. Translated, it gives CASSQKRQVVETQYF.

This clone was seen a handful of times. The CDR3 nucleotides are TGTGCCAGTAGTATTTCCCTTAAAGGGACCCAGTACTTC. This sequence encodes CASSISLKGTQYF. This chain uses TRBV19 with TRBJ2-5; D gene unclear. V was clipped by 3 bases and J by 7 bases, with 12 bases between them. Germline lookup yields CDR1 LNHDA and CDR2 SQIVND (reference sequence). The CDR3 is made up of 13 amino acids.

This clone was observed a handful of times. The chain combines TRBV2 with TRBJ2-2, with a tentative D call TRBD1 (6 bases). The V end lost 9 bases, the J end lost 6 bases, and 14 bases lay between the germline ends. Germline lookup yields CDR1 SNHLY and CDR2 FYNNEI. The CDR3 has 13 amino acids. CDR3 sequence reads: CASKQGFAGELFF. Written as DNA, the CDR3 is TGTGCCAGTAAACAGGGCTTTGCCGGGGAGCTGTTTTTT. Drawing the rest from reference TRBV2 and TRBJ2-2, the complete variable domain is EPEVTQTPSHQVTQMGQEVILRCVPISNHLYFYWYRQILGQKVEFLVSFYNNEISEKSEIFDDQFSVERPDGSNFTLKIRSTKLEDSAMYFCASKQGFAGELFFGEGSRLTVL.

CDR3: CASSLDTAGGPETQYF. CDR3 in DNA: TGTGCCAGCAGCTTAGACACAGCGGGAGGGCCGGAGACCCAGTACTTC. The V gene is TRBV11-2, the J gene TRBJ2-5, with 10 positions matching TRBD2. The V segment lost 0 bases and the J segment 5 bases; nucleotides outside the gene matches: 6. The CDR3 covers 16 residues. Germline V gene sequence: CDR1 SGHAT, CDR2 FQNNGV.

This clone occurred a few times. Within the sample, other DNA sequences also encode this same CDR3. The chain links TRBV27 to TRBJ1-1; D unclear. Deletions cut 4 bases from V and 3 bases from J, with 9 bases between. CDR1 MNHEY and CDR2 SMNVEV come from the germline V gene (reference sequence). The CDR3 covers 13 residues. CDR3 nucleotides: TGTGCCAGCAGTTGGTCCCCGGACACTGAAGCTTTCTTT. Amino acids: CASSWSPDTEAFF.

This clone has ten or more counts. The V call is TRBV9, the J call TRBJ2-5; TRBD1 might be the D (7 bases). CDR1 is SGDLS and CDR2 is YYNGEE in the germline V gene. CDR3 length equals 15 residues. The V end lost 0 bases, the J end lost 4 bases, and 13 bases lay between the germline ends. Here the CDR3 DNA reads TGTGCCAGCAGCGTAGAGTCAGGGGGGAGAGAGACCCAGTACTTC. This translates into CASSVESGGRETQYF. The full variable domain, completed using reference TRBV9 and TRBJ2-5, is DSGVTQTPKHLITATGQRVTLRCSPRSGDLSVYWYQQSLDQGLQFLIQYYNGEERAKGNILERFSAQQFPDLHSELNLSSLELGDSALYFCASSVESGGRETQYFGPGTRLLVL.